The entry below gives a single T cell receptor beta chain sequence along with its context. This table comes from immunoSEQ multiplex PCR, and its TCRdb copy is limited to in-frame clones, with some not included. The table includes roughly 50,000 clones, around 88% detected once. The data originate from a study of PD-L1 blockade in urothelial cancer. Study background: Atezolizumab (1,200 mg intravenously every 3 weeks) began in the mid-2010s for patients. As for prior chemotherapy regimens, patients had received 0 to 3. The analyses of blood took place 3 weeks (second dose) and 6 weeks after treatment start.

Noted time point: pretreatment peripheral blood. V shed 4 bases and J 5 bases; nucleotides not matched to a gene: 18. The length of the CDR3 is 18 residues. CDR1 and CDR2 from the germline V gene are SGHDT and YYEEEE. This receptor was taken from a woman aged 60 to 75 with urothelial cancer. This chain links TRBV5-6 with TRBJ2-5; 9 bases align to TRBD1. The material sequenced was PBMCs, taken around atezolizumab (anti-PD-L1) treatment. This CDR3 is CASSARRESRTGVETQYF. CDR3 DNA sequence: TGTGCCAGCAGCGCTAGACGGGAATCCCGGACAGGGGTTGAGACCCAGTACTTC. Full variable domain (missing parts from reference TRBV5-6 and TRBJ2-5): DAGVTQSPTHLIKTRGQQVTLRCSPKSGHDTVSWYQQALGQGPQFIFQYYEEEERQRGNFPDRFSGHQFPNYSSELNVNALLLGDSALYLCASSARRESRTGVETQYFGPGTRLLVL.